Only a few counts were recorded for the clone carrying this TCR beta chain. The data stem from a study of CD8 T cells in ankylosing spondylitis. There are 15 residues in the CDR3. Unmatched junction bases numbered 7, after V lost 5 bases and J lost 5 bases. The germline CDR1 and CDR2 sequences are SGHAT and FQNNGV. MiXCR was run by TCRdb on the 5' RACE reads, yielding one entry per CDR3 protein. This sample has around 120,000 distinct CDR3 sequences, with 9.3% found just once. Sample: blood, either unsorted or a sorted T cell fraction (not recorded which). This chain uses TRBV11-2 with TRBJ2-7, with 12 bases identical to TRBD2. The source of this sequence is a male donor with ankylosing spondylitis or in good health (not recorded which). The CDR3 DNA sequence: TGTGCCAGCAGCCCCCCTCGACTAGCGGGAGACGAGCAGTACTTC. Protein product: CASSPPRLAGDEQYF.